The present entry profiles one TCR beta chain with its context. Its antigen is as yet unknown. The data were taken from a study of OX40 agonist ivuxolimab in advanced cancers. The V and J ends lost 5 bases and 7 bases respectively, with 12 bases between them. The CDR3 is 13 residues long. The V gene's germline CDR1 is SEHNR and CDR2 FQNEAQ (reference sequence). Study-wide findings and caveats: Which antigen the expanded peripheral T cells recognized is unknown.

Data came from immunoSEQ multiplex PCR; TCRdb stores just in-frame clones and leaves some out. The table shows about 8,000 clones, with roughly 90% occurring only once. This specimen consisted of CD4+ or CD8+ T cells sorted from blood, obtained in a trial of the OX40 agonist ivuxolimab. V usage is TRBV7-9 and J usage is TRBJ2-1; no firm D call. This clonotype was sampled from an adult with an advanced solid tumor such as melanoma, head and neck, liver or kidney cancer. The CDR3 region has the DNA TGTGCCAGCAGCCCGCAGAACCCTAATGAGCAGTTCTTC. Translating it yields CASSPQNPNEQFF.